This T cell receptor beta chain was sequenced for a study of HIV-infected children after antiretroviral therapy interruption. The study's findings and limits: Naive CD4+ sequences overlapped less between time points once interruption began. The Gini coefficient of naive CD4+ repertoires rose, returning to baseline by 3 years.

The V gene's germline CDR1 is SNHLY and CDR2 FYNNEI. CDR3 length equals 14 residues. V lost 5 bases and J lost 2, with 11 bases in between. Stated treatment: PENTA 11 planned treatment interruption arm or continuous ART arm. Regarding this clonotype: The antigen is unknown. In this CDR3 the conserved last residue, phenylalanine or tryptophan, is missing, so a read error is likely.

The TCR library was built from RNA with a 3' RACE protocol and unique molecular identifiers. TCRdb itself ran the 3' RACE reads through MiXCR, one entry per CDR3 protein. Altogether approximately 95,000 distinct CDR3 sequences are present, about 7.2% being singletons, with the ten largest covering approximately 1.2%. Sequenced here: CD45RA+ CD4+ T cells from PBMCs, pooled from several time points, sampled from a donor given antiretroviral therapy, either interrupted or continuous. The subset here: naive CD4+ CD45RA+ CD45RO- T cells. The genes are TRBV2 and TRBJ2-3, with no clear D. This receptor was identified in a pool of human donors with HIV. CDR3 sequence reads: CASSSRAFTDTQYS. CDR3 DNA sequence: TGTGCCAGCAGTTCCCGGGCCTTCACAGATACGCAGTATTCT.